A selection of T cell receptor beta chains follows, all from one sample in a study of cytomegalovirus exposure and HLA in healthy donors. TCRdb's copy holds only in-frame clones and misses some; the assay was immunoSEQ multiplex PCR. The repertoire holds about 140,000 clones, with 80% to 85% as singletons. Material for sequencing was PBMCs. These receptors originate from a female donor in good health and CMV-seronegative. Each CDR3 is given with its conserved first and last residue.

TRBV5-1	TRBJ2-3	CASSSHIVLSTDTQYF
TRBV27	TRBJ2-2	CASTFLAGDWGGTGELFF
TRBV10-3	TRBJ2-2	CAIGRQGAGGELFF
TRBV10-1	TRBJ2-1	CASNEGGTPYNEQFF
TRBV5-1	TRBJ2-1	CASSLPGGPYNEQFF
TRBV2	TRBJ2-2	CASRRARQGGHMNTGELFF
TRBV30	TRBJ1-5	CAWSVRQGGGQPQHF
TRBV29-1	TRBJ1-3	CSVRDTGNTIYF
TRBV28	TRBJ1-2	CASSPPMEGRGGYTF
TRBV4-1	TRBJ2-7	CASSQGEDYEQYF
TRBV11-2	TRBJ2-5	CASSIRVQETQYF
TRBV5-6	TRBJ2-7	CASSLGTLYEQYF
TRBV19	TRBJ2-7	CASSIGDRGYEQYF
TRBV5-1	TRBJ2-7	CASSLERLAGGYEQYF
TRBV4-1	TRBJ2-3	CASSQTSGRVTDTQYF
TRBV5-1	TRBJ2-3	CASNPGQETDTQYF
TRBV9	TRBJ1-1	CASSATGGEGAFF
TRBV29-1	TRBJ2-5	CSEGQGSQETQYF
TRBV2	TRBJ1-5	CASSPGQYYSNQPQHF
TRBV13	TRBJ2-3	CASSPQTSGRAGDTQYF
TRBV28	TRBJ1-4	CASRNTGGGGEKLFF
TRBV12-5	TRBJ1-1	CASVYNRTEAFF
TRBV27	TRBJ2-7	CASSLSDSSYEQYF
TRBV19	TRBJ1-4	CASSRNRVTNEKLFF
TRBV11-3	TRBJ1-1	CASSLGRGREAFF
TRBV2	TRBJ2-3	CASRGTSGRADTQYF
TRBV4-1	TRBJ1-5	CASSPGTGADQPQHF
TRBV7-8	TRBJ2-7	CASSRTSAYEQYF
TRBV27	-	CASSFGTSGAYEQYF
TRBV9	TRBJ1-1	CASSVVVGDNEAFF
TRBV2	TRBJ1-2	CASRGAGGVYGYTF
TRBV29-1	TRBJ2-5	CSVVGGETQYF
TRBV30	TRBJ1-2	CAWSSGGSGYGYTF
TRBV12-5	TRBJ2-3	CASGRGGYNTDTQYF
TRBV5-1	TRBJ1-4	CASSLVQGNEKLFF
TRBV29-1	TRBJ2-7	CSVLEGDRTYEQYF
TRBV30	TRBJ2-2	CAWSMTSGSIGTGELFF
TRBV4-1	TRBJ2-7	CASSSGAGDPYEQYF
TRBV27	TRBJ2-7	CASSRTGFSVEQYF
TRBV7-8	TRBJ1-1	CASSLTTGGGTTEAFF
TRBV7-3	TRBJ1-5	CASSLEGDNQPQHF
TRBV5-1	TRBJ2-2	CASSSGLAGAGELFF
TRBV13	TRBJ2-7	CASSPGTSLEQYF
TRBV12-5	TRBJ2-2	CASGLPGTGNTGELFF
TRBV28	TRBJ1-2	CASSLAGADYGYTF
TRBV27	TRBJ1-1	CASSGTGLNTEAFF
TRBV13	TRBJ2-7	CASSQTSGSAYEQYF
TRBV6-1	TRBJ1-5	CASSEVGHLSNQPQHF
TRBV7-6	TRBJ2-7	CASSISASSYEQYF
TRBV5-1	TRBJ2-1	CASRRREEHEQFF
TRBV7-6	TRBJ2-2	CASSPKSGRAVSGELFF
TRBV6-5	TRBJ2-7	CASRPRDNSYEQYF